This passage covers 28 T cell receptor beta chains from one sample sequenced in a study of patients and donors after allogeneic stem cell transplantation. TCRdb recomputed calls from the RT-PCR reads with MiXCR, one row per CDR3 protein. The sample consists of some 960,000 distinct CDR3 sequences, about a sixth of them appearing once. What was sequenced was blood, either unsorted or a sorted T cell fraction (not recorded which). These receptors originate from a human donor who was either an allogeneic HSCT recipient or a stem cell or donor lymphocyte infusion donor (not recorded which). It is not recorded whose cells these are; they may come from a transplant donor.

This clonotype has only a few counts. This chain links TRBV6-1 with TRBJ1-2, with a possible D match to TRBD1 (5 bases). The V end was cut by 6 bases, the J end by 6 bases, with 20 bases between. Per germline, CDR1 MNHNS and CDR2 SASEGT. CDR3 size: 15 residues. CDR3 protein: CASRFSGALLNGYTF. The CDR3 DNA sequence: TGTGCCAGCAGGTTCTCCGGGGCCCTTCTGAATGGCTACACCTTC.

This clonotype was detected only a few times. The gene calls are TRBV12-3 or TRBV12-4 and TRBJ1-5, with D unclear. This CDR3 spans 15 amino acids. The germline V and J ends were trimmed by 0 bases and 2 bases, with 8 bases remaining between them. CDR3: CASSLAGKGNQPQHF. CDR3 nucleotide sequence: TGTGCCAGCAGTTTAGCGGGGAAAGGCAATCAGCCCCAGCATTTT.

This clonotype came up a few times. V usage is TRBV12-3 or TRBV12-4 and J usage is TRBJ2-5; the D call may be TRBD1 or TRBD2 (7 bases each). This CDR3 contains 16 residues. The ends were cut back, 1 base at V and 5 bases at J, with 17 bases in the middle. The CDR3 region is CASSLGRERGLETQYF. CDR3 in DNA: TGTGCCAGCAGTTTAGGGCGGGAGAGGGGGCTGGAGACCCAGTACTTC.

This clonotype was seen a few times. The chain is built from TRBV29-1 and TRBJ2-2, with TRBD2 matching 10 bases. The CDR3 is made up of 16 amino acids. Germline-derived CDR1 and CDR2 are SQVTM and ANQGSEA. After removal of 0 bases from V and 6 bases from J, the junction contained 7 bases not matched to a gene. CDR3 sequence reads: CSVEDRGLAVSGELFF. The CDR3 DNA sequence: TGCAGCGTTGAAGATCGTGGACTAGCGGTCTCCGGGGAGCTGTTTTTT.

The genes are TRBV5-8 and TRBJ2-5; tentatively, D is TRBD2 (5 bases). CDR3 length: 12 residues. V lost 10 bases, J lost 1 base, and 11 bases lay in between. CDR1 is SGHTS, CDR2 YDEGEE, per germline. The CDR3, as DNA: TGTGCCGGCGCGGGTTTCCAAGAGACCCAGTACTTC. It is translated as CAGAGFQETQYF.

The J gene is TRBJ2-5, the V gene TRBV4-3; tentative D call: TRBD1 (5 bases). Looked up from germline, CDR1 is LGHNA and CDR2 is YSLEER. V lost 0 bases, J lost 3 bases, and 14 bases lay in between. The CDR3 sequence is 16 residues long. The CDR3 region is CASSQEFWGREETQYF. In DNA, the CDR3 is TGCGCCAGCAGCCAAGAGTTTTGGGGCAGGGAAGAGACCCAGTACTTC.

The chain has TRBV12-3 or TRBV12-4 and TRBJ1-6, with 9 bases identical to TRBD1. The CDR3 contains 14 residues. J gave up 7 bases and V 6 bases, and 4 bases lay outside the gene matches. The DNA for the CDR3 is TGTGCCAGCAGGGCAGGACAGGGGAATTCACCCCTCCACTTT. Translated, it gives CASRAGQGNSPLHF.

The chain combines TRBV5-1 with TRBJ2-7, with TRBD2 matching over 9 bases. J gave up 2 bases and V 4 bases, and 7 bases lay outside the gene matches. This CDR3 comprises 15 residues. Germline loops: CDR1 SGHRS, CDR2 YFSETQ. CDR3 nucleotide sequence: TGCGCCAGCAGCACCGGGAGCGGGGGGCCCTACGAGCAGTACTTC. Translated: CASSTGSGGPYEQYF.

The V gene is TRBV19, the J gene TRBJ2-1; D gene uncertain. CDR1 and CDR2 (germline): LNHDA, SQIVND (reference sequence). The CDR3 loop spans 14 amino acids. Trimming removed 1 base from V and 4 bases from J, with 8 bases in between. CDR3 protein: CASSIGWGYNEQFF. The CDR3 bases are TGTGCCAGTAGTATAGGGTGGGGTTACAATGAGCAGTTCTTC.

This clonotype was seen a handful of times. The gene calls are TRBV7-3 and TRBJ2-5; tentative D call: TRBD2 (7 bases). Between the trimmed V and J ends, which lost 4 bases and 4 bases, there was a span of 13 bases. This CDR3 region has 14 residues. CDR1 and CDR2 from the germline V gene are SGHTA and FQGTGA. The CDR3 nucleotides are TGTGCCAGCAGCTCGGTGGGGGGGCGAGAGACCCAGTACTTC. The encoded protein is CASSSVGGRETQYF.

This clonotype has just a few counts. This chain uses TRBV7-3 with TRBJ2-3; D not resolved. Trimming cost V 2 bases and J 5 bases, with 11 bases left between them. Per germline, CDR1 SGHTA and CDR2 FQGTGA. The CDR3 extends over 14 amino acids. The CDR3 loop is CASSLGVAQDTQYF. The CDR3 nucleotides are TGTGCCAGCAGCTTAGGGGTAGCACAAGATACGCAGTATTTT.

This clonotype has a handful of counts. Its ends do not fully match the called genes, so a read error is possible. V is TRBV20-1 and J is TRBJ2-5; no firm D call. The length of the CDR3 is 12 residues. Germline V CDR1 and CDR2: DFQATT, SNEGSKA (reference sequence). The CDR3: CSAGDKQETQYF. The CDR3 region has the DNA TGCAGTGCTGGAGACAAACAAGAGACCCAGTACTTC.

The chain joins TRBV5-6 to TRBJ1-1; 8 nucleotides line up with TRBD1. CDR3 length: 15 residues. Unmatched junction bases numbered 8, after V lost 4 bases and J lost 3 bases. Germline-derived CDR1 and CDR2 are SGHDT and YYEEEE. Here the CDR3 reads CASSGTDRVYTEAFF. CDR3 nucleotide sequence: TGTGCCAGCAGCGGAACGGACAGGGTGTACACTGAAGCTTTCTTT. Full variable domain (rest looked up from reference TRBV5-6 and TRBJ1-1): DAGVTQSPTHLIKTRGQQVTLRCSPKSGHDTVSWYQQALGQGPQFIFQYYEEEERQRGNFPDRFSGHQFPNYSSELNVNALLLGDSALYLCASSGTDRVYTEAFFGQGTRLTVV.

This clonotype came up many times. This chain links TRBV24-1 with TRBJ2-5, with D possibly TRBD1 on 7 matching bases. V was pared by 8 bases and J by 0 bases, with 12 bases between. The germline CDR1 and CDR2 sequences are KGHDR and SFDVKD. The CDR3 loop spans 14 amino acids. CDR3 sequence reads: CATTGRGDQETQYF. The DNA of the CDR3 is TGTGCCACCACCGGCAGGGGGGACCAAGAGACCCAGTACTTC.

In its sample, this clonotype was seen many times. The rearrangement links TRBV7-2 to TRBJ1-6, with TRBD1 as a possible D gene (6 bases). CDR1 and CDR2 from the germline V gene are SGHTA and FQGNSA. Trimming left V 4 bases short and J 7 bases short, with 8 bases between. The CDR3 is 13 residues long. The CDR3 DNA reads TGTGCCAGCAGCTGGAGGGGGAATTCACCCCTCCACTTT. Encoded protein: CASSWRGNSPLHF. Filled out from reference TRBV7-2 and TRBJ1-6, the complete variable domain reads GAGVSQSPSNKVTEKGKDVELRCDPISGHTALYWYRQSLGQGLEFLIYFQGNSAPDKSGLPSDRFSAERTGGSVSTLTIQRTQQEDSAVYLCASSWRGNSPLHFGNGTRLTVT.

This clonotype has a count of ten or more. The V gene is TRBV12-3 or TRBV12-4, the J gene TRBJ1-1, with TRBD1 matching over 8 bases. V dropped 4 bases and J dropped 0; count of bases not matched to a gene: 4. This CDR3 is 15 amino acids long. For the CDR3, the DNA is TGTGCCAGCAGTTGGCAGGGGGCACTGAACACTGAAGCTTTCTTT. Protein product: CASSWQGALNTEAFF.

The chain is built from TRBV5-6 and TRBJ2-7; 12 bases agree with TRBD2. Germline CDR1 is SGHDT and CDR2 is YYEEEE. With 3 bases clipped from V and 0 bases from J, the junction kept 7 bases outside the gene matches. The CDR3 loop spans 17 amino acids. CDR3 nucleotides: TGTGCCAGCAGCTCGACTAGCGGGAGCGCCCTCTCCTACGAGCAGTACTTC. Amino acids: CASSSTSGSALSYEQYF.

The rearrangement links TRBV5-1 to TRBJ1-1; 10 nucleotides agree with TRBD1. The germline V gene has CDR1 SGHRS and CDR2 YFSETQ. The ends lost 2 bases at V and 3 bases at J; junction bases unmatched: 7. This CDR3 region has 16 residues. CDR3: CASSFYAGQGDTEAFF. The DNA of the CDR3 is TGCGCCAGCAGCTTCTATGCCGGACAGGGGGACACTGAAGCTTTCTTT.

This clonotype was counted between two and nine times. This chain uses TRBV6-5 with TRBJ2-7, with D perhaps being TRBD1 or TRBD2 (5 bases each). Per germline, CDR1 MNHEY and CDR2 SVGAGI. The CDR3 has 14 residues. V gave up 4 bases and J gave up 7 bases, with 17 bases separating them. CDR3 protein: CASSFRDGPREQYF. As DNA, the CDR3 is TGTGCCAGCAGTTTCCGGGACGGGCCTCGGGAGCAGTACTTC.

In its sample, this clonotype was seen a few times. The gene calls are TRBV25-1 and TRBJ1-1; D remains ambiguous. Trimming took 3 bases from V and 8 from J, leaving 7 bases between them. The V gene's germline CDR1 is MGHDK and CDR2 SYGVNS. This CDR3 region has 11 residues. The DNA for the CDR3 is TGTGCCAGCAGTGATCTCAGAGAAGCTTTCTTT. Its translation is CASSDLREAFF.

Only a few counts were recorded for this clonotype. The V call is TRBV3-1, the J call TRBJ2-3, with D possibly being TRBD1 (5 bases). V dropped 3 bases and J dropped 7 bases, with 11 bases sitting between them. This CDR3 spans 13 amino acids. Germline values: CDR1 LGHDT, CDR2 YNNKEL (reference sequence). CDR3 sequence reads: CASSHSGANTQYF. The CDR3 region has the DNA TGTGCCAGCAGCCACTCTGGGGCGAATACGCAGTATTTT.

The chain recombines TRBV27 with TRBJ2-3; TRBD2 matches 9 bases. V trimming: 4 bases; J trimming: 5 bases; junction bases outside the gene matches: 7. CDR1 is MNHEY and CDR2 is SMNVEV in the germline V gene (reference sequence). The CDR3 is 15 residues long. CDR3 sequence (DNA): TGTGCCAGCAGTTCGGCGGGGGGGCCAGTAGATACGCAGTATTTT. It is translated as CASSSAGGPVDTQYF.

V is TRBV6-1 and J is TRBJ2-7; D is unresolved. The CDR3 runs to 13 residues. Trimming left V 3 bases short and J 0 bases short, with 6 bases between. The germline CDR1 and CDR2 sequences are MNHNS and SASEGT. The CDR3 region is CASSEEHSYEQYF. CDR3 DNA sequence: TGTGCCAGCAGTGAGGAGCACTCCTACGAGCAGTACTTC.

This clonotype appeared many times. The genes are TRBV5-1 and TRBJ1-6; D not resolved. The ends were cut back, 0 bases at V and 9 bases at J, with 10 bases in the middle. The CDR3 contains 14 residues. Germline loops: CDR1 SGHRS, CDR2 YFSETQ. The CDR3 region has the DNA TGCGCCAGCAGCTTGGAAGGGAGGGTTTCACCCCTCCACTTT. Protein product: CASSLEGRVSPLHF.

This chain connects TRBV5-1 to TRBJ2-3; 12 nucleotides line up with TRBD2. CDR1 is SGHRS, CDR2 YFSETQ, per germline. V shed 5 bases and J 3 bases; nucleotides not matched to a gene: 10. CDR3 length equals 17 residues. DNA of the CDR3: TGCGCCAGCAGTCGACTGACTAGCGGGGGATCAACAGATACGCAGTATTTT. This encodes CASSRLTSGGSTDTQYF.

The chain joins TRBV6-1 to TRBJ2-3; D is possibly TRBD2 (5 bases). Trimming took off 7 bases at V and 0 bases at J, with 20 bases between the two ends. CDR1 is MNHNS and CDR2 is SASEGT in the germline V gene. CDR3 size: 17 residues. CDR3 loop: CASTEEGPEGSTDTQYF. Here the CDR3 DNA reads TGTGCCAGCACCGAAGAGGGTCCCGAAGGGAGCACAGATACGCAGTATTTT.

Only a few counts were recorded for this clonotype. The gene calls are TRBV12-3 or TRBV12-4 and TRBJ1-1; possibly TRBD1 for D (6 bases). This CDR3 is 15 amino acids long. The ends were cut back, 3 bases at V and 6 bases at J, with 17 bases in the middle. The CDR3, as DNA: TGTGCCAGCAGTTTCGGACAGTGGGGCTCTGCTGAAGCTTTCTTT. It specifies CASSFGQWGSAEAFF.

The V and J genes are TRBV20-1 and TRBJ2-1; D gene unclear. Between the trimmed V and J ends, which lost 7 bases and 1 base, there was a span of 8 bases. Germline lookup yields CDR1 DFQATT and CDR2 SNEGSKA (reference sequence). This CDR3 is 12 amino acids long. The DNA of the CDR3 is TGCAGTGGAGCACGATCCTACAATGAGCAGTTCTTC. It is translated as CSGARSYNEQFF.